Sequencing of this T cell receptor beta chain was carried out in a study of blood T cell repertoires in COVID-19 (dated by TCRdb to 2018 to 2021). With respect to the entire study: Collaborator samples came from the United States, Italy and Spain and covered acute and convalescent phases of COVID-19. The material from the prospective study consisted of cDNA or gDNA derived from T cells, B-cell-depleted T cells, or PBMCs. Deeply sampled blood TCRbeta repertoires from subjects exposed to, actively infected with, or recovered from COVID-19 were included in the dataset. The repertoires were made available in a free public database intended to serve as a resource for research on the immune response to SARS-CoV-2. The samples were drawn from the first 160 participants of the ongoing ImmuneRACE study and from 1,200 or so subjects provided by 6 global collaborators. Nearly every sample came with metadata listing a de-identified subject ID, COVID-19 status, age in years and sex. Where HLA class I and class II types were available, the types were taken from metadata supplied by the sample provider, not from assay-based typing. Results and caveats for the whole study, not just this receptor: The amount of clinical and demographic metadata varied by source and participant and was provided uncurated.

Comment on this clone: Which antigen it targets is not known. One base away there is no much larger clone; base qualities are not given.

Participants in the prospective study were enrolled through a virtual design, were aged about 18 to 100 years, and lived in some 24 United States geographic areas. In the prospective study, participants were assigned to cohorts based on the clinical history participants reported in a screening survey and a study questionnaire. In the prospective study, whole blood, serum and a nasopharyngeal or oropharyngeal swab were collected from each participant by mobile phlebotomists. Participants in the prospective study had the option to provide additional blood draws and questionnaires over an approximately 2-month period. Before DNA extraction, prospective study blood samples were shipped either frozen or at room temperature. The immunoSEQ Assay, a bias-controlled multiplex PCR, was used to amplify TCRbeta CDR3 regions from genomic DNA. Per the source publication's procedure: Within the assay, amplification of reference gene primers was used to estimate how many nucleated cells each sample contained. To quantify the absolute abundance of each unique TCRbeta CDR3 rearrangement, sequence reads were collapsed and filtered. Productive Simpson clonality was computed per sample as the square root of Simpson's diversity index over productive rearrangements. This immuneACCESS table, as held by TCRdb, lists in-frame sequences with V and J called but not all clones. Of the missing ones, under half trace to an unresolved V gene in checked studies; the others have no known cause. V, J and clone size derive from that table, while D and trimming were established from the DNA sequence. This sample comprises over 200,000 clones, approximately 88% of them detected only once. The ten largest clones add up to about 2.5% of the sample.

CDR3 length: 12 amino acids, cysteine to phenylalanine. Left in the record is the CDR3 DNA by itself, 36 bases read in frame from the first base. The junction shows trimming of 10 bases on V and 8 bases on J, plus 17 bases between the germline ends. From the germline V gene, CDR1 is ENHRY and CDR2 is SYGVKD. The sequencing input was PBMCs or T cells enriched from blood (not recorded which). This TCR came from a middle-aged woman with acute COVID-19. In this chain, TRBV10-3 is recombined with TRBJ1-1; the D gene is perhaps TRBD1, from 5 matching bases. The sequenced DNA is TGTGCCACCCGTGGGGGGAACTCCGAAGCTTTCTTT. It codes for CATRGGNSEAFF.